This T cell receptor beta chain was documented in a study of control samples from healthy donors and cancer patients. Trimming left V 4 bases short and J 2 bases short, with 9 bases between. From germline, CDR1 is MNHEY and CDR2 SMNVEV (reference sequence). The CDR3 is 14 amino acids. Libraries were prepared by immunoSEQ multiplex PCR; TCRdb keeps only in-frame clonotypes and omits some of them. The repertoire has roughly 100,000 clones, 92% of them found once; the top ten carry roughly 2.5%. The gene calls are TRBV27 and TRBJ1-5, with TRBD1 as a possible D gene (6 bases). The source material was blood. This clonotype originated in a woman between 18 and 29 years old in good health. Here the CDR3 reads CASSSAGGNQPQHF. In DNA, the CDR3 is TGTGCCAGCAGTTCCGCAGGGGGCAATCAGCCCCAGCATTTT.